Included here is one T cell receptor beta chain sequence, with context. V lost 7 bases to trimming and J lost 3 bases, with 24 bases between them. Germline V gene sequence: CDR1 ENHRY, CDR2 SYGVKD. This CDR3 has 17 residues. Produced via immunoSEQ multiplex PCR; TCRdb's table is partial and in-frame only. Here the sample spans roughly 1,000,000 clones, around three quarters being singletons. The data are from a study of shared clonotypes between healthy human individuals. The receptor was isolated from a man aged 18 to 35 in good health. Some clones in this sample may be carry-over from other donors' samples. Sequenced input: memory CD4+ T cells from PBMCs. Subset specified: CD45RA-negative fraction. The V call is TRBV10-3, the J call TRBJ1-2, with TRBD1 as a possible D gene (5 bases). CDR3 sequence reads: CAIKEGTLSSVDYGYTF. CDR3 sequence (DNA): TGTGCCATCAAGGAGGGGACTCTCTCATCGGTCGACTATGGCTACACCTTC.